These 5 T cell receptor beta chains originate from one sample sequenced in a study of shared clonotypes between healthy human individuals. Method: immunoSEQ multiplex PCR; TCRdb's copy keeps in-frame clones and lacks some. The data show more than 2 million clones, roughly 94% seen once. Sequencing input: naive CD4+ T cells sorted from blood. Subset denoted: CD45RA+ positively selected. Receptors originate from a man younger than 35 in good health.

The chain has TRBV6-1 and TRBJ1-2; tentatively, D is TRBD1 (5 bases). V gave up 3 bases and J gave up 5 bases, with 13 bases separating them. The CDR3 length is 14 residues. Germline V CDR1 and CDR2: MNHNS, SASEGT. The CDR3 reads CASSDEMGPYGYTF. The DNA of the CDR3 is TGTGCCAGCAGTGATGAGATGGGACCATATGGCTACACCTTC.

This chain connects TRBV5-4 to TRBJ1-1; a weak D match, TRBD1 (5 bases). CDR3 size: 14 residues. V was shortened by 3 bases and J by 3 bases, with 12 bases between the two germline ends. Per the germline V gene, CDR1 is SGHNT and CDR2 is YYREEE (reference sequence). The CDR3 nucleotides are TGTGCCAGCAGCTCGGGTGGGGGTGACACTGAAGCTTTCTTT. Translation: CASSSGGGDTEAFF. Complete variable domain (other parts from reference TRBV5-4 and TRBJ1-1): ETGVTQSPTHLIKTRGQQVTLRCSSQSGHNTVSWYQQALGQGPQFIFQYYREEENGRGNFPPRFSGLQFPNYSSELNVNALELDDSALYLCASSSGGGDTEAFFGQGTRLTVV.

With respect to this clone: Germline is not matched at one junction end, which may reflect a read error. The chain employs TRBV7-7 and TRBJ2-3, with a weak D call TRBD2 (7 bases). Germline V gene sequence: CDR1 SSHAT, CDR2 FNYEAQ (reference sequence). The CDR3 covers 16 residues. The DNA for the CDR3 is TGTGCTAGCAGCCGGGGAGGGGGGGTCGGCACAGATACGCAGTATTTT. This translates into CASSRGGGVGTDTQYF.

The chain combines TRBV30 with TRBJ1-6; weak D call: TRBD1 (6 bases). CDR1 is GTSNPN, CDR2 SVGIG, per germline (reference sequence). Trimming shortened V by 3 bases and J by 0 bases, and 18 bases separated the two germline ends. The length of the CDR3 is 18 residues. The CDR3 loop reads CAWSPTVGGSSYNSPLHF. In DNA form, the CDR3 reads TGTGCCTGGAGCCCTACAGTAGGGGGAAGCTCCTATAATTCACCCCTCCACTTT.

The V call is TRBV11-2, the J call TRBJ2-7; D possibly corresponds to TRBD2 (6 bases). Germline V lookup: CDR1 SGHAT, CDR2 FQNNGV. V was shortened by 0 bases and J by 5 bases, with 11 bases between the two germline ends. This CDR3 comprises 14 residues. CDR3 region: CASSLDWGVDEQYF. Here the CDR3 DNA reads TGTGCCAGCAGCTTAGATTGGGGGGTGGACGAGCAGTACTTC.